This is a list of T cell receptor beta chains from one sample in a study of blood T cell repertoires in COVID-19. Clones were read by immunoSEQ multiplex PCR, and TCRdb kept only the in-frame ones, dropping some. This sample carries about 160,000 clones, roughly 84% of them seen once, and the ten largest clones take 15% to 20%. Specimen: PBMCs or T cells enriched from blood (not recorded which). These TCRs come from a man aged 55-75 years who had recovered from COVID-19. Each CDR3 is given with its conserved first and last residue. The D gene is left open where the match is weak. The size entry is marked missing in some rows and otherwise reads once, few, many or a size class.

clone size	D gene	V gene	J gene	CDR3 length	CDR3 protein	CDR3 DNA
.	TRBD2	TRBV30	TRBJ2-3	15	CAWSVSLAGADTQYF	TGTGCCTGGAGTGTATCCCTAGCGGGGGCAGATACGCAGTATTTT
.	TRBD1	TRBV19	TRBJ1-3	14	CASSQGAEGNTIYF	TGTGCCAGTAGTCAGGGGGCTGAAGGAAACACCATATATTTT
few	.	TRBV5-6	TRBJ1-1	13	CASSFAGNTEAFF	TGTGCCAGCAGCTTCGCGGGGAACACTGAAGCTTTCTTT
.	.	TRBV6-5	TRBJ2-5	14	CASTPSMGVETQYF	TGTGCCAGCACCCCATCGATGGGAGTTGAGACCCAGTACTTC
once	.	TRBV28	TRBJ2-1	15	CASSLRLASYNEQFF	TGTGCCAGCAGTTTAAGGCTAGCGAGCTACAATGAGCAGTTCTTC
.	TRBD2	TRBV7-9	TRBJ2-5	19	CASSFLGLAGPAAGETQYF	TGTGCCAGCAGCTTCCTGGGACTAGCGGGACCCGCGGCCGGAGAGACCCAGTACTTC
.	.	TRBV12-3/TRBV12-4	TRBJ1-4	13	CASSGGTNEKLFF	TGTGCCAGCAGCGGGGGGACTAATGAAAAACTGTTTTTT
few	.	TRBV4-2	TRBJ2-2	13	CASSLTTTGELFF	TGTGCCAGCAGCCTCACAACCACCGGGGAGCTGTTTTTT
.	.	TRBV10-3	TRBJ1-6	13	CAISGGTNSPLHF	TGTGCCATCAGTGGCGGCACCAATTCACCCCTCCACTTT
.	.	TRBV28	TRBJ1-3	16	CASRRGGSGSGNTIYF	TGTGCCAGCAGGAGGGGAGGGTCCGGCTCTGGAAACACCATATATTTT
many	TRBD2	TRBV6-4	TRBJ2-2	13	CASSGGDTGELFF	TGTGCCAGCAGCGGGGGGGACACCGGGGAGCTGTTTTTT
.	TRBD1	TRBV15	TRBJ2-1	16	CATSRGGQGVYNEQFF	TGTGCCACCAGCAGGGGGGGACAGGGAGTTTACAATGAGCAGTTCTTC
.	TRBD1	TRBV6-5	TRBJ2-7	13	CASSTGGWYEQYF	TGTGCCAGCAGTACAGGGGGCTGGTACGAGCAGTACTTC
.	.	TRBV7-8	TRBJ1-6	14	CASSLGHVNSPLHF	TGTGCCAGCAGCTTAGGACACGTTAATTCACCCCTCCACTTT
.	.	TRBV5-4	TRBJ1-4	14	CASSRPGEYEKLFF	TGTGCCAGCAGTCGTCCAGGGGAGTACGAAAAACTGTTTTTT
.	TRBD2	TRBV6-2/TRBV6-3	TRBJ2-2	16	CASSYGIAGVTGELFF	TGTGCCAGCAGTTACGGGATAGCGGGAGTCACCGGGGAGCTGTTTTTT
.	.	TRBV28	TRBJ2-6	16	CASSLVAGTGANVLTF	TGTGCCAGCAGTTTGGTCGCAGGGACTGGGGCCAACGTCCTGACTTTC
.	TRBD1	TRBV7-2	TRBJ2-7	18	CASSYKISRGPTSYEQYF	TGTGCCAGCAGCTATAAAATTTCCAGGGGGCCTACCTCCTACGAGCAGTACTTC